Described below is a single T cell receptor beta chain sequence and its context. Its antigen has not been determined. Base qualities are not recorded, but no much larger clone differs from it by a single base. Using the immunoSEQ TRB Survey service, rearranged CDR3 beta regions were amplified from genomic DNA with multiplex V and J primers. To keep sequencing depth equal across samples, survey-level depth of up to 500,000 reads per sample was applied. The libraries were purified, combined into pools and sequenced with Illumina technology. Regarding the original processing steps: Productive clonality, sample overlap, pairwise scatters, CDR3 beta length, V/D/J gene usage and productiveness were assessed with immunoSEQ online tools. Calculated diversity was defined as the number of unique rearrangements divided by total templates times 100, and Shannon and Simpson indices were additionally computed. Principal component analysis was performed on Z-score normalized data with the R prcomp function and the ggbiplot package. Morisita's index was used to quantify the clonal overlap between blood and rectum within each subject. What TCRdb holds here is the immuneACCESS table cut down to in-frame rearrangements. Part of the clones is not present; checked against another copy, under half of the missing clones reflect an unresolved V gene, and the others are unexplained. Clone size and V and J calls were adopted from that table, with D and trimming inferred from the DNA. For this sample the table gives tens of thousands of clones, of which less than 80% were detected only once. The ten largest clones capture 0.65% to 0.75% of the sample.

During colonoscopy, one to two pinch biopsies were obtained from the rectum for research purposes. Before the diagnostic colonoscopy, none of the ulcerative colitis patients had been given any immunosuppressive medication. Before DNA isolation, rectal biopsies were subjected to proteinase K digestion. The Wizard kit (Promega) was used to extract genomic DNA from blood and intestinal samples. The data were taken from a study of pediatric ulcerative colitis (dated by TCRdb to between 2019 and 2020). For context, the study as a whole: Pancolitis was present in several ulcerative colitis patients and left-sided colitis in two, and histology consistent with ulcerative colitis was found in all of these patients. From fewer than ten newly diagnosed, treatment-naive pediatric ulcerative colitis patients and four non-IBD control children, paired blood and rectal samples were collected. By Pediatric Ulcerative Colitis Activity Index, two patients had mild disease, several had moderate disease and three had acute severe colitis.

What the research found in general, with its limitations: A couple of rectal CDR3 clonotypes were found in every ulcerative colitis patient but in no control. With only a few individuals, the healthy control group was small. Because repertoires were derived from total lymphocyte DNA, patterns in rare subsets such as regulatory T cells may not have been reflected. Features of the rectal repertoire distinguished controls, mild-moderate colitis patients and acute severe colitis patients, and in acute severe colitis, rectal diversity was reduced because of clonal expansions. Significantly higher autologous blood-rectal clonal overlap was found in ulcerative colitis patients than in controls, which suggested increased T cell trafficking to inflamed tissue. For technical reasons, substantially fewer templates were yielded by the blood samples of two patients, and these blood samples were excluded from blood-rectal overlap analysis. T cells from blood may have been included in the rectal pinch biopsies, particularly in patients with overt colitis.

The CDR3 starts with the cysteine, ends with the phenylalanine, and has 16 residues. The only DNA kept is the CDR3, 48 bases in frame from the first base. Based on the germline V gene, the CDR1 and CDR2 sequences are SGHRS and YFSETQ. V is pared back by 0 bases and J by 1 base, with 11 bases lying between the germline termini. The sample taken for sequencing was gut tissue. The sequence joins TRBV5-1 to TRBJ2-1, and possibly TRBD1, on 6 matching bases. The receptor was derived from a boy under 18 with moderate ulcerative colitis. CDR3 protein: CASSLVGGASYNEQFF. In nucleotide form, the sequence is TGCGCCAGCAGCTTGGTAGGGGGAGCGTCCTACAATGAGCAGTTCTTC.